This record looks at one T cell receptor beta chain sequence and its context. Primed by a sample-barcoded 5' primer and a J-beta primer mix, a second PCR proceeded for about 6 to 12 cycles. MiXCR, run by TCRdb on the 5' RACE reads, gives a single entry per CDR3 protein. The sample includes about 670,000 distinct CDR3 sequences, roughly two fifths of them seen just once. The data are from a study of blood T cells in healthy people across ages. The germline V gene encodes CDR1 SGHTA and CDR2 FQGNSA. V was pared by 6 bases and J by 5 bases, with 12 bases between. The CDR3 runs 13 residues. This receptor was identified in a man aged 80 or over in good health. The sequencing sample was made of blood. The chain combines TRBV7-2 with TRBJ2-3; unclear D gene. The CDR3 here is CASRRQVLDTQYF. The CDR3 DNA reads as TGTGCCAGCAGACGCCAGGTTTTAGATACGCAGTATTTT.